This paragraph reports one T cell receptor beta chain. Sequencing used immunoSEQ multiplex PCR; TCRdb keeps in-frame clones, though not all of them. The sample lists about 180,000 clones; roughly 84% were seen once. These data belong to a study of blood T cell repertoires in COVID-19. The origin of this receptor is a woman older than 75 with active or convalescent COVID-19. The sample was peripheral blood.

The CDR3 nucleotides read TGCGCCAGCAGCTCTGTGACTAGCGGGACCGAGCAGTACTTC. Protein: CASSSVTSGTEQYF. J is TRBJ2-7 and V is TRBV5-1; 11 bases are a match to TRBD2. The V segment lost 3 bases and the J segment 6 bases; nucleotides outside the gene matches: 5. From germline, CDR1 is SGHRS and CDR2 YFSETQ. This CDR3 spans 14 amino acids. Full variable domain (rest looked up from reference TRBV5-1 and TRBJ2-7): KAGVTQTPRYLIKTRGQQVTLSCSPISGHRSVSWYQQTPGQGLQFLFEYFSETQRNKGNFPGRFSGRQFSNSRSEMNVSTLELGDSALYLCASSSVTSGTEQYFGPGTRLTVT.